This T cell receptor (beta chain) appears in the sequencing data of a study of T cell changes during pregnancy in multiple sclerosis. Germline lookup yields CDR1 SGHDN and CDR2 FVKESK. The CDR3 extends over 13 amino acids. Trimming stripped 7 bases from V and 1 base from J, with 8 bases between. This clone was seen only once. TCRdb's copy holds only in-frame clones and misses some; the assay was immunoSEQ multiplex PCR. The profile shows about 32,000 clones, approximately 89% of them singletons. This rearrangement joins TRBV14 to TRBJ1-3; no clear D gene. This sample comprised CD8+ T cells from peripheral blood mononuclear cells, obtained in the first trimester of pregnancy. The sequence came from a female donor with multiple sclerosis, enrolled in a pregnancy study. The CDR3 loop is CASTPTSGNTIYF. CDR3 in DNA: TGTGCCAGCACCCCGACTTCTGGAAACACCATATATTTT.